What follows are 3 T cell receptor beta chains derived from one specimen sequenced in a study of blood T cell repertoires in COVID-19. Data came from immunoSEQ multiplex PCR; TCRdb stores just in-frame clones and leaves some out. The profile shows roughly 150,000 clones, roughly 88% of them singletons. Sequencing was performed on peripheral blood. The receptors were gathered from a woman between 50 and 59 years old with acute or convalescent COVID-19.

The rearrangement links TRBV30 to TRBJ1-6; D gene uncertain. The CDR3 runs to 14 residues. Trimming shortened V by 0 bases and J by 10 bases, and 13 bases separated the two germline ends. Germline V gene data show CDR1 as GTSNPN and CDR2 as SVGIG (reference sequence). CDR3 sequence: CAWSVVRAKSPLHF. In DNA, the CDR3 is TGTGCCTGGAGTGTCGTGCGAGCGAAATCACCCCTCCACTTT.

The gene calls are TRBV19 and TRBJ2-3; D is perhaps TRBD2 (7 bases). The CDR3 sequence is 14 residues long. Germline V gene lookup returns CDR1 LNHDA and CDR2 SQIVND (reference sequence). Trimming left V 7 bases short and J 1 base short, with 12 bases between. CDR3 nucleotides: TGTGCCAGTAAGGGGGGGCTTCGCACAGATACGCAGTATTTT. This sequence encodes CASKGGLRTDTQYF.

The chain combines TRBV24-1 with TRBJ2-1; TRBD2 agrees at 10 bases. Germline values: CDR1 KGHDR, CDR2 SFDVKD. The CDR3 length is 20 residues. Germline trimming cut 3 bases from V and 7 bases from J; bases unmatched to any gene: 20. CDR3 sequence reads: CATSDRPRRSGRAIVNEQFF. The DNA of the CDR3 is TGTGCCACCAGTGATAGGCCCCGGCGGAGCGGGAGGGCCATAGTAAATGAGCAGTTCTTC.